This is a list of T cell receptor beta chains from one sample in a study of glioma-infiltrating T cells after dendritic cell vaccination. Using immunoSEQ multiplex PCR, the repertoire was profiled, and TCRdb retains in-frame clones only, with some absent. The data show some 60,000 clones, 70% to 85% seen once. The sequencing used blood, collected after dendritic cell vaccination. These receptors came from a human donor with glioblastoma. Each CDR3 is given with its conserved first and last residue. Fields, in order: D gene, V gene, J gene, CDR3 protein. D genes are given only for firm matches.

>TRBD2|TRBV6-5|TRBJ2-1
CASTRGGYNEQFF
>-|TRBV7-9|TRBJ1-2
CASSPPDSYYGYTF
>-|TRBV4-1|TRBJ2-7
CASSQDGVQGGYF
>-|TRBV11-3|TRBJ1-6
CASSLGGSRIDSSYNSPLHF
>TRBD1|TRBV28|TRBJ2-1
CASDRVGRHNEQFF
>TRBD1|TRBV7-2|TRBJ1-1
CASSLREGTGNLNTEAFF
>-|TRBV4-2|TRBJ1-4
CASSPEATNEKLFF
>TRBD1|TRBV30|TRBJ2-2
CAWSRGQGSTGELFF
>-|TRBV2|TRBJ2-1
CASTRSRLAGSGNEQFF
>-|TRBV7-2|TRBJ1-2
CASSLESVYGYTF
>-|TRBV11-2|TRBJ1-6
CASSKSSYNSPLHF
>TRBD1|TRBV5-1|TRBJ2-2
CASSLMTGGDTGELFF
>-|TRBV7-9|TRBJ1-5
CASSLAGDGGQPQHF
>-|TRBV5-1|TRBJ2-5
CASRGTEKETQYF
>TRBD1|TRBV27|TRBJ2-5
CASSLSSQGETQYF
>-|TRBV27|TRBJ1-1
CASSPTGTEHRRGTEAFF
>-|TRBV4-3|TRBJ2-2
CASSQTPGSTGELFF
>-|TRBV9|TRBJ1-5
CASSRSRELNQPQHF
>-|TRBV5-4|TRBJ2-7
CASSLGANYEQYF
>TRBD1|TRBV6-4|TRBJ2-3
CASSDKGGGTDTQYF
>TRBD1|TRBV19|TRBJ1-2
CASSIPGQGARSDGYTF
>TRBD2|TRBV11-3|TRBJ2-3
CASSFTSGGTDTQYF
>TRBD2|TRBV19|TRBJ2-7
CASSFGGGPLYEQYF
>-|TRBV7-2|TRBJ2-5
CASSLAGRQGLGQYF
>TRBD2|TRBV27|TRBJ2-5
CASSAGLAGGQETQYF
>-|TRBV7-9|TRBJ1-6
CASSLGGLVNSPLHF
>-|TRBV30|TRBJ1-4
CAWRRGNTEKLFF
>-|TRBV7-2|TRBJ1-5
CASSSIGGPNQPQHF
>-|TRBV29-1|TRBJ2-7
CSVSTPPGKGEQYF
>-|TRBV10-1|TRBJ2-3
CASSESKSGNLTDTQYF
>-|TRBV20-1|TRBJ1-1
CSARQNTEAFF
>TRBD1|TRBV5-1|TRBJ2-1
CASSLGGTGGLTDEQFF
>-|TRBV1|TRBJ1-1
CTSSHVDRGGMNTEAFF
>-|TRBV7-7|TRBJ2-3
CASSLGSPRTDTQYF
>TRBD2|TRBV5-1|TRBJ2-3
CASSWGLAGGDTDTQYF
>TRBD1|TRBV2|TRBJ2-4
CASSTDRTVAKNIQYF
>-|TRBV27|TRBJ1-2
CASSLVVPRKNYGYTF
>TRBD2|TRBV9|TRBJ2-5
CASSERLAGGLLRETQYF
>-|TRBV2|TRBJ1-1
CATAGLGRLTEAFF
>TRBD1|TRBV6-5|TRBJ2-3
CASSPTGRDTQYF
>-|TRBV4-3|TRBJ2-2
CASSQILAIGELFF
>TRBD1|TRBV30|TRBJ2-7
CAWRDNRDSSFYEQYF
>-|TRBV5-6|TRBJ1-5
CASSRGSAGDNQPQHF